The 28 T cell receptor beta chains presented below share a single source sample, sequenced in a study of response to subunit inactivated influenza vaccine. One entry per CDR3 protein, called by TCRdb with MiXCR from the RT-PCR reads. The sample shows hundreds of thousands of distinct CDR3 sequences, 9.5% to 12% of them seen only once. The sample in question was PBMCs from blood, obtained 45 days after vaccination. Source of these receptors: a middle-aged man who received an inactivated influenza vaccine.

This clonotype was counted only a few times. CDR3 in amino acids: CASSPSDVRAGTEAFF. The CDR3 nucleotides are TGTGCCAGCTCACCATCGGATGTGAGGGCGGGCACTGAAGCTTTCTTT. V gene TRBV18 combines with J gene TRBJ1-1; D gene uncertain. The V gene's germline CDR1 is KGHSH and CDR2 LQKENI. The CDR3 extends over 16 amino acids. V was shortened by 2 bases and J by 4 bases, with 17 bases between the two germline ends.

The CDR3 region is CASLSGDSYNEQFF. CDR3 in DNA: TGTGCCAGCCTTAGCGGGGACTCCTACAATGAGCAGTTCTTC. The chain is built from TRBV12-3 or TRBV12-4 and TRBJ2-1; 8 bases map to TRBD2. The trim removed 8 bases at V and 0 bases at J, leaving 3 bases unmatched. This CDR3 is built from 14 residues.

This chain connects TRBV19 to TRBJ2-7; weak D call: TRBD1 (5 bases). Germline V gene lookup returns CDR1 LNHDA and CDR2 SQIVND (reference sequence). The CDR3 runs to 19 residues. Trimming stripped 6 bases from V and 2 bases from J, with 29 bases between. The DNA of the CDR3 is TGTGCCAGTAGCCGCTCAGGGCCTTGGTACCCCGGTGCGCCCTACGAGCAGTACTTC. This codes for CASSRSGPWYPGAPYEQYF.

This clonotype was detected many times. V gene TRBV28 combines with J gene TRBJ2-2; D not certain. The ends were cut back, 7 bases at V and 0 bases at J, with 15 bases in the middle. This CDR3 region has 16 residues. Germline CDR1 and CDR2: MDHEN and SYDVKM. CDR3 protein: CASTHSDRPNTGELFF. The CDR3, as DNA: TGTGCCAGCACCCACTCCGACCGCCCGAACACCGGGGAGCTGTTTTTT.

The rearrangement joins TRBV3-1 to TRBJ2-7; 7 bases are shared with TRBD2. Losses at the gene ends were 5 bases for V and 2 bases for J; bases not matched to a gene: 3. Germline CDR1 LGHDT, CDR2 YNNKEL (reference sequence). There are 13 residues in the CDR3. The CDR3 here is CASSSAGAYEQYF. DNA for the CDR3: TGTGCCAGCAGCTCCGCGGGGGCCTACGAGCAGTACTTC.

This clonotype was recorded a few times. The chain has TRBV25-1 and TRBJ2-2, with 8 bases fitting TRBD1. From germline, CDR1 is MGHDK and CDR2 SYGVNS. CDR3 size: 15 residues. After removal of 3 bases from V and 4 bases from J, the junction contained 4 bases not matched to a gene. The CDR3 bases are TGTGCCAGCAGTGATCAGGGGGCAATCACCGGGGAGCTGTTTTTT. Residues: CASSDQGAITGELFF.

The genes are TRBV7-3 and TRBJ2-2; 15 positions match TRBD2. With V trimmed by 0 bases and J by 6 bases, 14 bases remained unmatched. The CDR3 is 21 residues long. CDR1 is SGHTA and CDR2 is FQGTGA in the germline V gene. For the CDR3, the DNA is TGTGCCAGCAGCTTAACCCCTCGGACTAGCGGGAGGGCCCTACTCCCCGGGGAGCTGTTTTTT. Translating gives CASSLTPRTSGRALLPGELFF.

The chain carries TRBV5-1 and TRBJ1-4, with D possibly TRBD1 on 5 matching bases. This CDR3 spans 14 amino acids. Germline CDR1 and CDR2: SGHRS and YFSETQ. The germline V and J ends were trimmed by 0 bases and 5 bases, with 8 bases remaining between them. The CDR3 sequence: CASSLGQPNEKLFF. CDR3 in DNA: TGCGCCAGCAGCTTGGGACAGCCAAATGAAAAACTGTTTTTT.

CDR3: CASSLDRGYGANVLTF. As DNA, the CDR3 is TGTGCCAGCAGCTTAGACAGGGGTTATGGGGCCAACGTCCTGACTTTC. The chain has TRBV7-9 and TRBJ2-6, with TRBD1 matching 7 bases. Germline V CDR1 and CDR2: SEHNR, FQNEAQ (reference sequence). Germline trimming cut 1 base from V and 3 bases from J; bases unmatched to any gene: 3. The CDR3 is made up of 16 amino acids.

The chain combines TRBV5-1 with TRBJ1-2, with 7 positions matching TRBD1. The trim removed 0 bases at V and 6 bases at J, leaving 8 bases unmatched. This CDR3 spans 15 amino acids. Germline CDR1 is SGHRS and CDR2 is YFSETQ. In nucleotides, the CDR3 is TGCGCCAGCAGCTTGGAGGGGGCGCGGTTGCATGGCTACACCTTC. It encodes CASSLEGARLHGYTF.

This clonotype has only a few counts. This rearrangement joins TRBV9 to TRBJ2-2, with 8 bases that match TRBD2. Losses at the gene ends were 2 bases for V and 5 bases for J; bases not matched to a gene: 14. The CDR3 totals 18 residues. CDR1 SGDLS and CDR2 YYNGEE come from the germline V gene. This CDR3 is CASSVSPEAGEPTGELFF. In DNA form, the CDR3 reads TGTGCCAGCAGCGTTTCCCCCGAAGCGGGAGAGCCTACCGGGGAGCTGTTTTTT.

The gene calls are TRBV5-1 and TRBJ2-3; TRBD1 is a possible D gene (5 bases). Germline loops: CDR1 SGHRS, CDR2 YFSETQ. CDR3 length: 15 residues. Trimming shortened V by 0 bases and J by 2 bases, and 10 bases separated the two germline ends. This chain's CDR3 is CASSLARQITDTQYF. The CDR3 coding sequence is TGCGCCAGCAGCTTGGCCCGACAGATCACAGATACGCAGTATTTT. Based on the CDR3 plus reference TRBV5-1 and TRBJ2-3, the full variable domain is KAGVTQTPRYLIKTRGQQVTLSCSPISGHRSVSWYQQTPGQGLQFLFEYFSETQRNKGNFPGRFSGRQFSNSRSEMNVSTLELGDSALYLCASSLARQITDTQYFGPGTRLTVL.

This clonotype has just a few counts. The chain employs TRBV12-3 or TRBV12-4 and TRBJ2-7, with TRBD1 matching 9 bases. V gave up 5 bases and J gave up 5 bases; unmatched junction bases: 13. This CDR3 has 16 amino acids. CDR3 amino acids: CASSPLHRGRVNEQYF. CDR3 in DNA: TGTGCCAGCAGTCCTCTGCACAGGGGGCGCGTCAACGAGCAGTACTTC.

This clonotype was recorded a few times. The chain has TRBV12-3 or TRBV12-4 and TRBJ2-3; a possible D gene is TRBD2 (7 bases). V gave up 5 bases and J gave up 3 bases, with 18 bases separating them. The CDR3 contains 16 residues. The CDR3 region is CASSQGGAPETDTQYF. CDR3 nucleotides: TGTGCCAGCAGTCAAGGGGGGGCCCCTGAAACAGATACGCAGTATTTT.

This clonotype was counted a single time. The chain combines TRBV4-1 with TRBJ2-3; TRBD2 aligns across 8 bases. This CDR3 has 16 residues. Germline-derived CDR1 and CDR2 are MGHRA and YSYEKL. V shed 3 bases, J shed 0 bases, and the junction held 5 bases outside the gene matches. The CDR3 coding sequence is TGCGCCAGCAGCCAGCGGGGGGCTGCTAGCACAGATACGCAGTATTTT. It codes for CASSQRGAASTDTQYF.

In this sample, this clonotype turned up a few times. CDR3 loop: CASSPLVDTQYF. The CDR3 bases are TGTGCCAGCAGCCCCCTTGTGGATACGCAGTATTTT. The chain uses TRBV7-9 and TRBJ2-3, with D hard to call. Germline V CDR1 and CDR2: SEHNR, FQNEAQ (reference sequence). Trimming cost V 5 bases and J 6 bases, with 9 bases left between them. This CDR3 contains 12 residues. The whole variable domain, filled in from reference TRBV7-9 and TRBJ2-3, reads DTGVSQNPRHKITKRGQNVTFRCDPISEHNRLYWYRQTLGQGPEFLTYFQNEAQLEKSRLLSDRFSAERPKGSFSTLEIQRTEQGDSAMYLCASSPLVDTQYFGPGTRLTVL.

J is TRBJ2-3 and V is TRBV5-1, with 8 bases matching TRBD1. The CDR3 sequence is 15 residues long. Germline CDR1 SGHRS, CDR2 YFSETQ. Trimming removed 5 bases from V and 2 bases from J; junction bases left unmatched: 7. The CDR3 reads CASSASTGATDTQYF. CDR3 DNA sequence: TGCGCCAGCAGTGCATCGACAGGGGCCACAGATACGCAGTATTTT.

This clonotype was seen more than once but under ten times. The rearrangement links TRBV5-5 to TRBJ2-2; the match to TRBD2 covers 11 bases. The CDR3 extends over 18 amino acids. The V segment lost 2 bases and the J segment 5 bases; nucleotides outside the gene matches: 11. The germline V gene encodes CDR1 SGHKS and CDR2 YYEKEE (reference sequence). CDR3 DNA sequence: TGTGCCAGCAGCTTCTCTGGCCTAGCGGGGGGACGAACCGGGGAGCTGTTTTTT. Translating it yields CASSFSGLAGGRTGELFF.

This clonotype was observed at least ten times. The chain uses TRBV20-1 and TRBJ2-7, with a possible D match to TRBD2 (6 bases). Germline lookup yields CDR1 DFQATT and CDR2 SNEGSKA (reference sequence). Trimming removed 1 base at V and 7 bases at J, with 14 bases between. CDR3 length: 13 residues. DNA for the CDR3: TGCAGTGCTAGAGGTGGCGGGGTGGGGGAGCAGTACTTC. It is translated as CSARGGGVGEQYF.

The chain combines TRBV10-3 with TRBJ2-2, with 9 bases that match TRBD2. Germline trimming cut 6 bases from V and 7 bases from J; bases unmatched to any gene: 6. Germline-derived CDR1 and CDR2 are ENHRY and SYGVKD. This CDR3 is 14 amino acids long. The CDR3 nucleotides read TGTGCCATCAGAACGGGACTAGCTGGCGGGGAGCTGTTTTTT. Amino acids: CAIRTGLAGGELFF.

This clonotype was seen repeatedly, ten times or more. V is TRBV12-3 or TRBV12-4 and J is TRBJ2-1, with 8 bases matching TRBD2. This CDR3 contains 15 residues. The J segment lost 3 bases and the V segment lost 5 bases, leaving 6 bases of the junction unmatched. The CDR3 nucleotides are TGTGCCAGCAGTCATAGCGGGGTGGGCTACAATGAGCAGTTCTTC. Amino acid sequence: CASSHSGVGYNEQFF.

In this sample, this clonotype turned up many times. The V gene is TRBV20-1, the J gene TRBJ1-2, with no clear D. V was cut by 5 bases and J by 6 bases, with 22 bases left in between. The CDR3 runs to 15 residues. Germline CDR1 is DFQATT and CDR2 is SNEGSKA (reference sequence). The CDR3 nucleotides are TGCAGTGCTCTAGCGGGGTTGAGGTTGACTGATGGCTACACCTTC. Translation: CSALAGLRLTDGYTF.

This clonotype has a count of ten or more. The V call is TRBV20-1, the J call TRBJ2-1, with D hard to call. CDR1 is DFQATT and CDR2 is SNEGSKA in the germline V gene (reference sequence). The CDR3 contains 12 residues. The V end was cut by 1 base, the J end by 15 bases, with 16 bases between. The CDR3 here is CSARGSSMFGFF. The CDR3 DNA sequence: TGCAGTGCTAGAGGGTCGTCGATGTTTGGGTTCTTC.

This sequence joins TRBV12-3 or TRBV12-4 and TRBJ2-5; 8 bases are a match to TRBD1. With V trimmed by 3 bases and J by 7 bases, 4 bases remained unmatched. The CDR3 covers 13 residues. The CDR3 region has the DNA TGTGCCAGCAGTTTTTCAGGGGGCTCGACCCAGTACTTC. Its protein is CASSFSGGSTQYF.

This clonotype was detected only a few times. The CDR3 region is CASSDDGTREPDTQYF. As DNA, the CDR3 is TGCGCCAGCAGTGACGATGGGACACGGGAGCCAGATACGCAGTATTTT. The chain joins TRBV10-1 to TRBJ2-3; the D call may be TRBD1 or TRBD2 (6 bases each). Germline V gives CDR1 WNHNN, CDR2 SYGVQD (reference sequence). Trimming cost V 3 bases and J 4 bases, with 17 bases left between them. The CDR3 is 16 amino acids.

This clonotype has just a few counts. This chain connects TRBV7-9 to TRBJ2-1; possible D gene TRBD1, 5 bases. The CDR3 sequence is 13 residues long. Looked up from germline, CDR1 is SEHNR and CDR2 is FQNEAQ (reference sequence). The V end lost 5 bases, the J end lost 8 bases, and 13 bases lay between the germline ends. CDR3 amino acids: CASSRDSYHEQFF. The DNA of the CDR3 is TGTGCCAGCAGCCGAGACAGTTACCATGAGCAGTTCTTC. Variable domain in full (rest from reference TRBV7-9 and TRBJ2-1): DTGVSQNPRHKITKRGQNVTFRCDPISEHNRLYWYRQTLGQGPEFLTYFQNEAQLEKSRLLSDRFSAERPKGSFSTLEIQRTEQGDSAMYLCASSRDSYHEQFFGPGTRLTVL.

This clonotype appeared a few times. J is TRBJ2-1 and V is TRBV7-9, with D possibly matching TRBD2 (6 bases). Germline lookup yields CDR1 SEHNR and CDR2 FQNEAQ (reference sequence). V lost 1 base, J lost 13 bases, and 20 bases lay in between. This CDR3 is built from 15 residues. This CDR3 is CASSLELAISDQQFF. The CDR3, as DNA: TGTGCCAGCAGCTTAGAACTAGCAATCTCCGACCAACAGTTCTTC.

This clonotype was observed a few times. The chain couples TRBV11-2 to TRBJ2-7, with 14 bases lining up with TRBD2. This CDR3 is 18 amino acids long. Germline CDR1 is SGHAT and CDR2 is FQNNGV. V dropped 4 bases and J dropped 4; count of bases not matched to a gene: 12. The DNA for the CDR3 is TGTGCCAGCAGCTCCTCCTCAACCGGGACTAGCGGGAGATACGAGCAGTACTTC. This codes for CASSSSSTGTSGRYEQYF.